This T cell receptor beta chain was identified during a study of PD-1 blockade in classical Hodgkin lymphoma. The CDR3 has 17 residues. The J segment lost 4 bases and the V segment lost 0 bases, leaving 7 bases of the junction unmatched. CDR1 is LGHNA and CDR2 is YSLEER in the germline V gene. Time point noted: cycle 4 day 1 (C4D1), after 6 weeks of nivolumab. All trial patients relapsed after autologous stem cell transplantation. The sample holds a few counts of this clone. Data came from immunoSEQ multiplex PCR; TCRdb stores just in-frame clones and leaves some out. The sample includes about 33,000 clones, under 75% of them seen just once.

The chain links TRBV4-3 to TRBJ2-1, with TRBD2 matching 9 bases. The material was peripheral blood mononuclear cells (PBMCs), obtained before the fourth cycle of nivolumab. This receptor was obtained from a human donor with classical Hodgkin lymphoma. This chain's CDR3 is CASSQDWAGGAYNEQFF. Written as DNA, the CDR3 is TGCGCCAGCAGCCAAGATTGGGCGGGGGGGGCTTACAATGAGCAGTTCTTC.